This T cell receptor beta chain was sequenced in a study of shared clonotypes between healthy human individuals. A remark on this clone: Its antigen is unknown.

Losses at the gene ends were 4 bases for V and 3 bases for J; bases not matched to a gene: 8. The germline gives CDR1 MNHNY, CDR2 SVGAGI (reference sequence). The CDR3 sequence is 16 residues long. Study-wide results and limits: Sequencing depth was expected to affect clonotype sharing among donors.

Deep-level assay runs were performed. Sorted-subset replicate PCR reactions contained 150 to 200 ng DNA, corresponding to around 30,000 T cell genomes. This table comes from immunoSEQ multiplex PCR, and its TCRdb copy is limited to in-frame clones, with some not included. Of roughly 1,600,000 clones in the sample, approximately 98.5% were seen once. The chain joins TRBV6-6 to TRBJ2-7; 11 nucleotides match TRBD2. The clonotype originates from a man aged 30 to 39 in good health. Sequences were obtained from naive CD4+ T cells sorted from blood. Sample subset: CD45RA+ positively selected. CDR3 DNA sequence: TGTGCCAGCAGTTTATTGGGACTAGCGGCCAGCTACGAGCAGTACTTC. It translates to CASSLLGLAASYEQYF.